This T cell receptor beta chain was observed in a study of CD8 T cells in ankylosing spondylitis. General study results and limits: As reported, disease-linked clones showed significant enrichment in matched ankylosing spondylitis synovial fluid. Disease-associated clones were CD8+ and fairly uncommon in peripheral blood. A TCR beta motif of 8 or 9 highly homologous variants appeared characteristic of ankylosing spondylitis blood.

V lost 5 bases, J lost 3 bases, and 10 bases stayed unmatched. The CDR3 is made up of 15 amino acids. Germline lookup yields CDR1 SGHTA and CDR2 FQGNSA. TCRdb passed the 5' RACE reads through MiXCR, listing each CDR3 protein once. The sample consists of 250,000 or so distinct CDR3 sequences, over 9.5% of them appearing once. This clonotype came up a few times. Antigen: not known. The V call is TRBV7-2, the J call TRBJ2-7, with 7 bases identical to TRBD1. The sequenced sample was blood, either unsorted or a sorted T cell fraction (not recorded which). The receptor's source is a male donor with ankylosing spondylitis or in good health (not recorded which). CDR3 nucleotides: TGTGCCAGCAGCGTACAGGGGAGTTTGGGCTACGAGCAGTACTTC. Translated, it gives CASSVQGSLGYEQYF.